Sequencing of this TCR beta chain was carried out in a study of blood T cell repertoires in COVID-19. Looking at the study overall: COVID-19 samples, acute and convalescent, were from the United States, Italy and Spain. From T cells, B-cell-depleted T cells, or PBMCs came the material, which was cDNA or gDNA.

The CDR3 covers 17 residues. Losses at the gene ends were 4 bases for V and 4 bases for J; bases not matched to a gene: 8. Per the germline V gene, CDR1 is SGHRS and CDR2 is YFSETQ. This clone was observed a single time. Authors' processing steps: Amplified reference gene primers provided the basis for estimating nucleated cell counts. Some clones are missing from TCRdb's copy, which holds only in-frame ones; the method was immunoSEQ multiplex PCR. V, J and clone size were drawn from that table, and D and trimming were deduced from the DNA. The sample yields around 190,000 clones, 86% seen once. The chain links TRBV5-1 to TRBJ2-2, with 12 bases fitting TRBD2. The specimen sequenced was peripheral blood. The source of this sequence is a man in his sixties or seventies with active or convalescent COVID-19. CDR3 in DNA: TGCGCCAGCAGCCTCAATCTAGCGGGAGGGCCCACCGGGGAGCTGTTTTTT. Translated: CASSLNLAGGPTGELFF.